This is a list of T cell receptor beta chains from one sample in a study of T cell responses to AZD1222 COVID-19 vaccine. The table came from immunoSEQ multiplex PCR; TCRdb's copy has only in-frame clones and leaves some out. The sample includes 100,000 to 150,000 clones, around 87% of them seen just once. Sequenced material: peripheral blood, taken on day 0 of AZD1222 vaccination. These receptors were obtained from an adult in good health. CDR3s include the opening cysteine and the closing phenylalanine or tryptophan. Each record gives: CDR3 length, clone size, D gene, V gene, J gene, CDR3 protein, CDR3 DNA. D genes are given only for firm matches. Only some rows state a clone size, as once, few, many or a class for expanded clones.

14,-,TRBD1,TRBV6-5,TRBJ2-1,CASGQTGSYNEQFF,TGTGCCAGCGGGCAGACAGGGTCCTACAATGAGCAGTTCTTC
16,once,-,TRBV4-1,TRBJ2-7,CASSQGSGQDLGRQYF,TGCGCCAGCAGCCAAGGGTCTGGCCAGGACTTGGGGCGGCAGTACTTC
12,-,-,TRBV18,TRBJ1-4,CASSPGGEKLFF,TGTGCCAGCTCACCTGGCGGGGAAAAACTGTTTTTT
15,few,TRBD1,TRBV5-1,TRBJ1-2,CASSFSGGAGYGYTF,TGCGCCAGCAGCTTTTCAGGGGGCGCGGGGTATGGCTACACCTTC
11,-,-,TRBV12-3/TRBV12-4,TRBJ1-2,CASNTRGGYTF,TGTGCCAGCAATACAAGGGGGGGCTACACCTTC
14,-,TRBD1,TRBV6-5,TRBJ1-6,CASSKGQGNSPLHF,TGTGCCAGCAGCAAGGGACAGGGGAATTCACCCCTCCACTTT
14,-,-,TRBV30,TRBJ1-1,CAWSDWGLNTEAFF,TGTGCCTGGAGTGACTGGGGACTGAACACTGAAGCTTTCTTT
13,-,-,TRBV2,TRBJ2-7,CASSEGVTYEQYF,TGTGCCAGCAGTGAAGGGGTCACCTACGAGCAGTACTTC
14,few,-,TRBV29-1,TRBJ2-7,CSVRGDRASYEQYF,TGCAGCGTGAGGGGGGACAGAGCTTCCTACGAGCAGTACTTC
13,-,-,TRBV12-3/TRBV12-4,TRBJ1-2,CASILRGSYGYTF,TGTGCCAGCATTCTCAGGGGTAGCTATGGCTACACCTTC
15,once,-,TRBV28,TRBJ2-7,CASSSLPTGNYEQYF,TGTGCCAGCAGCTCACTCCCAACAGGGAACTACGAGCAGTACTTC
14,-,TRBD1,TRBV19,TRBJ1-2,CASSADRGIYGYTF,TGTGCCAGTAGTGCGGACAGGGGCATCTATGGCTACACCTTC
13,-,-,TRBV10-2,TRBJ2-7,CASSEGGSYEQYF,TGCGCCAGCAGTGAGGGGGGTAGCTACGAGCAGTACTTC
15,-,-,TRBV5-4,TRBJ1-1,CASSRQDRYNTEAFF,TGTGCCAGCAGCCGGCAAGACCGCTATAACACTGAAGCTTTCTTT
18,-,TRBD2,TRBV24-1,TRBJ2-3,CATSDFHRLAGRTDTQYF,TGTGCCACCAGTGATTTTCATAGGCTAGCGGGGCGCACAGATACGCAGTATTTT
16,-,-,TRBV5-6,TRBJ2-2,CASSLKSGRSTGELFF,TGTGCCAGCAGCTTGAAGTCAGGGCGCAGCACCGGGGAGCTGTTTTTT
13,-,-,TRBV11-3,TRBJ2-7,CASSLEGTYEQYF,TGTGCCAGCAGTCTAGAGGGGACCTACGAGCAGTACTTC
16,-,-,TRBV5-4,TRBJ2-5,CASSLALGAPQETQYF,TGTGCCAGCAGCTTGGCCCTTGGCGCCCCGCAAGAGACCCAGTACTTC
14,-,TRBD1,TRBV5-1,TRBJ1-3,CASSVGTGGNTIYF,TGCGCCAGCAGCGTCGGGACAGGAGGAAACACCATATATTTT
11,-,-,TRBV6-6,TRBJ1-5,CASRYNQPQHF,TGTGCCAGCAGATACAATCAGCCCCAGCATTTT
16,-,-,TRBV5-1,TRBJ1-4,CASSLTGGTTNEKLFF,TGCGCCAGCAGCCTGACGGGGGGAACAACTAATGAAAAACTGTTTTTT
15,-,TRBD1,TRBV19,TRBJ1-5,CASTDRGYSNQPQHF,TGTGCCAGTACCGACAGGGGATATAGCAATCAGCCCCAGCATTTT
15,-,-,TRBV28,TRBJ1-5,CATQPLLRGNQPQHF,TGTGCCACTCAACCACTACTTCGGGGCAATCAGCCCCAGCATTTT
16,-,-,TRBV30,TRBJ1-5,CAWSPVRIGSNQPQHF,TGTGCCTGGAGTCCAGTTAGGATAGGTAGCAATCAGCCCCAGCATTTT
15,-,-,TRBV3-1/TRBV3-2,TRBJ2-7,CASSQGSTGRYEQYF,TGTGCCAGCAGCCAAGGGTCGACAGGTCGGTACGAGCAGTACTTC
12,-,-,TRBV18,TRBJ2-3,CASSLSTDTQYF,TGTGCCAGTTCGCTTAGCACAGATACGCAGTATTTT
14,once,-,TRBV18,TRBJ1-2,CASSPGGSFYGYTF,TGTGCCAGCTCACCAGGGGGCAGTTTCTATGGCTACACCTTC
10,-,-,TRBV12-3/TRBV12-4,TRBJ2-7,CASSGPEQYF,TGTGCCAGCAGTGGACCCGAGCAGTACTTC
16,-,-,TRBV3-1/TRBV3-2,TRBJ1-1,CASRPWGGLWHTEAFF,TGTGCCAGCAGACCCTGGGGGGGGCTATGGCACACTGAAGCTTTCTTT
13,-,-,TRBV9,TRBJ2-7,CASKDTSLDEQYF,TGTGCCAGCAAAGACACCTCTTTAGACGAGCAGTACTTC